The 21 T cell receptor beta chains below come from one sample, sequenced in a study of cytomegalovirus exposure and HLA in healthy donors. Primers: 60 Vbeta forward and 13 Jbeta reverse. Using immunoSEQ multiplex PCR, the repertoire was profiled, and TCRdb retains in-frame clones only, with some absent. Of about 210,000 clones in the sample, 82% are singletons; the top ten hold roughly 6%. Input material: PBMCs. The receptors shown here come from a man aged 40-49 years in good health and CMV-seropositive.

The V and J genes are TRBV4-1 and TRBJ1-2; D unresolved. This CDR3 is 18 amino acids long. The germline V and J ends were trimmed by 0 bases and 8 bases, with 25 bases remaining between them. Germline-derived CDR1 and CDR2 are MGHRA and YSYEKL. The CDR3 loop reads CASSQEPIPVQLLIGYTF. The DNA of the CDR3 is TGCGCCAGCAGCCAAGAACCAATCCCGGTACAGCTATTAATCGGCTACACCTTC.

This chain uses TRBV7-6 with TRBJ2-5, with a tentative D call TRBD2 (6 bases). This CDR3 is built from 15 residues. CDR1 and CDR2 from the germline V gene are SGHVS and FNYEAQ. Trimming pared 5 bases from V and 0 bases from J, leaving 13 bases between. CDR3 protein: CASSGRASDQETQYF. The CDR3 nucleotides are TGTGCCAGCAGCGGCCGGGCTAGCGACCAAGAGACCCAGTACTTC.

V usage is TRBV6-1 and J usage is TRBJ1-1; the match to TRBD1 covers 8 bases. V lost 2 bases and J lost 5; bases outside the gene matches: 10. Germline loops: CDR1 MNHNS, CDR2 SASEGT. The CDR3 runs 16 residues. CDR3 DNA: TGTGCCAGCAGTGAAAACCCCTTCCGACAGGGGACTGAAGCTTTCTTT. Translating gives CASSENPFRQGTEAFF.

V usage is TRBV25-1 and J usage is TRBJ1-1; D unresolved. Germline V gene data show CDR1 as MGHDK and CDR2 as SYGVNS. This CDR3 comprises 11 residues. The V end lost 2 bases, the J end lost 5 bases, and 3 bases lay between the germline ends. CDR3 in DNA: TGTGCCAGCAGTGAACTTACTGAAGCTTTCTTT. The encoded protein is CASSELTEAFF.

The chain carries TRBV4-1 and TRBJ2-2; D might be TRBD2 (6 bases). V shed 0 bases and J shed 5 bases, with 7 bases lying between them. Germline-derived CDR1 and CDR2 are MGHRA and YSYEKL. This CDR3 region has 14 residues. The CDR3 coding sequence is TGCGCCAGCAGCCAAGATGGGGGGACCGGGGAGCTGTTTTTT. It is translated as CASSQDGGTGELFF.

This rearrangement joins TRBV6-5 to TRBJ2-3; D unclear. The germline CDR1 and CDR2 sequences are MNHEY and SVGAGI. The CDR3 extends over 13 amino acids. V was trimmed by 2 bases and J by 5 bases, leaving 8 bases between them. CDR3 sequence reads: CASSYVPGDTQYF. The DNA of the CDR3 is TGTGCCAGCAGTTACGTTCCCGGAGATACGCAGTATTTT.

The V gene is TRBV5-6, the J gene TRBJ2-1; a possible D gene is TRBD2 (5 bases). CDR3 length: 15 residues. Trimming pared 0 bases from V and 6 bases from J, leaving 13 bases between. Germline V gene data show CDR1 as SGHDT and CDR2 as YYEEEE. Here the CDR3 reads CASSLELAWGNEQFF. CDR3 bases: TGTGCCAGCAGCTTGGAGTTAGCGTGGGGCAATGAGCAGTTCTTC.

CDR3 nucleotides: TGTGCCAGTAGTATAACAGGGGGGAGCGAGCAGTACGTC. It specifies CASSITGGSEQYV. This chain links TRBV19 with TRBJ2-7; TRBD1 matches at 8 bases. Trimming took 2 bases from V and 6 from J; bases not matched to a gene: 3. The CDR3 is 13 amino acids. Germline values: CDR1 LNHDA, CDR2 SQIVND (reference sequence).

The sample holds a few counts of this clone. V usage is TRBV25-1 and J usage is TRBJ1-2, with TRBD1 as a possible D gene (6 bases). The length of the CDR3 is 14 residues. Germline V gene sequence: CDR1 MGHDK, CDR2 SYGVNS. V was shortened by 7 bases and J by 0 bases, with 12 bases between the two germline ends. The CDR3 spells CASTGRGANYGYTF. The DNA for the CDR3 is TGTGCCAGCACGGGCAGGGGAGCTAACTATGGCTACACCTTC.

The chain recombines TRBV18 with TRBJ1-2; D is unclear. This CDR3 contains 14 residues. Germline V lookup: CDR1 KGHSH, CDR2 LQKENI. V gave up 6 bases and J gave up 8 bases, with 19 bases separating them. The CDR3 DNA reads TGTGCCAGCTCGCCTCTCCGGGAGGAGGAGGGCTACACCTTC. Translating gives CASSPLREEEGYTF.

This clone came up a few times. The chain combines TRBV11-1 with TRBJ2-7; D might be TRBD2 (6 bases). The CDR3 spans 16 residues. V shed 2 bases and J shed 3 bases, with 17 bases lying between them. Germline CDR1 SGHAT, CDR2 FQDESV (reference sequence). For the CDR3, the DNA is TGTGCCAGCAGCTTAAATTCGTGGGCGGGAAACTACGAGCAGTACGTC. Translation gives CASSLNSWAGNYEQYV.

V is TRBV5-1 and J is TRBJ2-4; 9 positions agree with TRBD1. CDR1 and CDR2 from the germline V gene are SGHRS and YFSETQ. V shed 4 bases, J shed 6 bases, and the junction held 14 bases outside the gene matches. CDR3 length: 17 amino acids. The CDR3 sequence: CASSDPVPGQGVNIQYF. DNA of the CDR3: TGCGCCAGCAGCGACCCTGTACCGGGACAGGGAGTAAACATTCAGTACTTC.

As concerns this clone: One junction end disagrees with the germline gene, perhaps due to a read error. This chain joins TRBV7-9 and TRBJ2-7; D gene unclear. The CDR3 consists of 12 residues. Germline V gene sequence: CDR1 SEHNR, CDR2 FQNEAQ (reference sequence). CDR3 coding DNA: TGTTCCAGCAGCCACTTATCCTACGAGCAGTACTTC. Translated, it gives CSSSHLSYEQYF.

The chain combines TRBV7-9 with TRBJ2-4; the match to TRBD2 covers 12 bases. The CDR3 sequence is 14 residues long. Germline CDR1 is SEHNR and CDR2 is FQNEAQ (reference sequence). J was trimmed by 8 bases and V by 5 bases; bases with no gene match: 4. CDR3 in amino acids: CASSLTSGRHIQYF. CDR3 in DNA: TGTGCCAGCAGCCTGACTAGCGGGAGACACATTCAGTACTTC.

This clone qualifies as large. The chain joins TRBV5-6 to TRBJ2-7; a weak D match, TRBD2 (6 bases). Germline-derived CDR1 and CDR2 are SGHDT and YYEEEE. V was shortened by 0 bases and J by 3 bases, with 13 bases between the two germline ends. The CDR3 covers 15 residues. The CDR3 sequence is CASSLGQGGYYEQYF. DNA for the CDR3: TGTGCCAGCAGCTTGGGCCAGGGAGGCTACTACGAGCAGTACTTC.

The V and J genes are TRBV5-1 and TRBJ1-2, with 12 nucleotides matching TRBD1. With 4 bases clipped from V and 8 bases from J, the junction kept 9 bases outside the gene matches. Germline CDR1 is SGHRS and CDR2 is YFSETQ. The CDR3 covers 15 residues. The CDR3 region has the DNA TGCGCCAGCAGCCCGGGGACAGGGGGCGCGGAGGGCTACACCTTC. Translation gives CASSPGTGGAEGYTF.

The chain combines TRBV9 with TRBJ2-5; D might be TRBD2 (5 bases). Germline lookup yields CDR1 SGDLS and CDR2 YYNGEE. CDR3 size: 15 residues. V was clipped by 0 bases and J by 1 base, with 10 bases between them. CDR3 loop: CASSVEVSGQETQYF. The CDR3 DNA follows: TGTGCCAGCAGCGTAGAGGTGAGCGGCCAAGAGACCCAGTACTTC.

A single count supports this clone. The chain employs TRBV4-1 and TRBJ2-7; maybe TRBD1 (6 bases). This CDR3 has 13 residues. The V end was cut by 4 bases, the J end by 2 bases, with 9 bases between. Per germline, CDR1 MGHRA and CDR2 YSYEKL. CDR3 bases: TGCGCCAGCAGCCCGGGACATCCCTACGAGCAGTACTTC. It encodes CASSPGHPYEQYF.

This clone was seen just once. This rearrangement joins TRBV6-5 to TRBJ1-1; TRBD1 aligns across 9 bases. Unmatched junction bases numbered 8, after V lost 6 bases and J lost 6 bases. Germline V gene lookup returns CDR1 MNHEY and CDR2 SVGAGI. The CDR3 loop spans 14 amino acids. DNA for the CDR3: TGTGCCAGCAGGGCAGACAGGGGGGGGGCTGAAGCTTTCTTT. Protein sequence: CASRADRGGAEAFF.

This clone was observed a few times. The chain carries TRBV5-4 and TRBJ2-2; 7 nucleotides align to TRBD1. The germline CDR1 and CDR2 sequences are SGHNT and YYREEE (reference sequence). V trimming: 4 bases; J trimming: 6 bases; junction bases outside the gene matches: 9. The CDR3 has 15 residues. This chain's CDR3 is CASSHWDSGPGELFF. The CDR3 DNA is TGTGCCAGCAGCCATTGGGACAGCGGACCCGGGGAGCTGTTTTTT.

This clone was found once. This chain uses TRBV5-1 with TRBJ2-1; a weak D match, TRBD2 (5 bases). Trimming stripped 7 bases from V and 8 bases from J, with 19 bases between. The CDR3 extends over 14 amino acids. The V gene's germline CDR1 is SGHRS and CDR2 YFSETQ. For the CDR3, the DNA is TGCGCCAGCTGCGACCCGCGGGTCAGCCATGAGCAGTTCTTC. It translates to CASCDPRVSHEQFF.